Given below is one T cell receptor (beta chain) in context. The germline CDR1 and CDR2 sequences are MNHEY and SVGAGI. The ends were cut back, 2 bases at V and 5 bases at J, with 16 bases in the middle. CDR3 length equals 15 residues. Residents of about two dozen US areas, aged 18 to 89 years, made up the participants. The sample is drawn from a study of blood T cell repertoires in COVID-19. The repertoire was sequenced with immunoSEQ multiplex PCR; TCRdb's copy has only in-frame clones and lacks some. This sample has around 120,000 clones, with around 88% found just once. This chain uses TRBV6-5 with TRBJ2-7; D is possibly TRBD2 (6 bases). The source is a woman in her 50s who had recovered from COVID-19. Sequencing used PBMCs or T cells enriched from blood (not recorded which). The CDR3 nucleotides are TGTGCCAGCAGTTACAGGAGGGGCCCCCTTGACGAGCAGTACTTC. Amino acid sequence: CASSYRRGPLDEQYF.